This T cell receptor (beta chain) was observed in a study of CD8+CD57+ T cells in acquired aplastic anemia (dated by TCRdb to 2017 to 2018). Regarding the research as a whole: DNA extracted from sorted CD4+ and CD8+ cells had a mean of about 3 ug, with a range of about 0.19 to 30 ug. CD8+CD57+ expansion was defined as a frequency above the mean frequency observed in healthy subjects.

A word on this clonotype: Which antigen it targets is not known. No clone much larger than this one lies a single base away; base qualities are absent.

TCR beta VDJ combination and CDR3 sequence profiling used genomic DNA as the template. TCR repertoire sequencing was run on an Illumina HiSeq 2000. On the study's bioinformatics: Repertoires were assessed using TRBV/TRBJ rearrangement plots, CDR3 size and DJ length profiles, and Simpson's diversity index. Whichever DNA sequence was most abundant in the deep sequencing data was defined as the immunodominant clone. CDR3 amino acid sequences were checked for sharing between subjects and were compared against published repertoires and the VDJdb database. TCRdb's own reprocessing of the public reads used fastp at Q25 and MiXCR and kept productive beta chains. CDR3 protein sequences are deduplicated, and each keeps its most common genes and DNA. The V and J calls and clone size come from TCRdb's table, not from the authors' own analysis. For this sample the table gives approximately 220,000 distinct CDR3 sequences, of which roughly half were detected only once. The ten largest clones add up to under 9% of the sample.

Measured from the cysteine to the phenylalanine, the CDR3 is 15 residues long. The kept DNA is CDR3 alone, 45 bases in frame from the first base. In the germline V gene, CDR1 corresponds to SNHLY and CDR2 to FYNNEI. Between the V and J ends, shortened by 2 bases and 5 bases respectively, the junction contains 15 bases. The study at large found these results: No significant difference in CD8+ Simpson's diversity was found between patients and healthy controls (P=0.060). Twenty-nine CD8+ CDR3 sequences were shared between patients and controls but appeared highly expressed in patients and within their immunodominant clones.

Patients chosen for sequencing had shown expansion of CD8+CD57+ cells by flow cytometry. Every patient had severe acquired aplastic anemia, diagnosed using the International Study of Aplastic Anemia and Agranulocytosis and Camitta criteria. No therapy had been received by the patients at the time of blood sampling. In the study, sorted CD4+ and CD8+ blood T cells from patients with severe aplastic anemia and from healthy subjects underwent deep sequencing of TCR repertoires. Patients were enrolled under clinicaltrials.gov protocols 00001620, 01623167, 00001397, 00071045, 00081523 and 00961064 in the USA. Ficoll-Paque density gradient centrifugation was used to isolate peripheral blood mononuclear cells. Before DNA was extracted, CD4+ and CD8+ T cells were sorted using either FACS or magnetic beads.

Material for sequencing was sorted CD4+, CD8+, or CD8+CD57+ T cells (not recorded which) from PBMCs. The rearranged chain carries TRBV2 and TRBJ2-5; the D gene assignment is perhaps TRBD1 or TRBD2, with each matching 6 bases. The sequence came from a human donor with aplastic anemia. The encoded CDR3 is CASSEIRWGAETQYF. The nucleotide sequence is given as TGTGCCAGCAGTGAAATCCGATGGGGGGCCGAGACCCAGTACTTC.